One and the same sample provided the 31 T cell receptor beta chains below, sequenced in a study of T cell responses to AZD1222 COVID-19 vaccine. Assay used: immunoSEQ multiplex PCR; TCRdb lists only in-frame clones, some missing. The repertoire holds 98,000 or so clones, 85% to 95% seen once, with 5% in the top ten. The material was peripheral blood, obtained on day 0 of AZD1222 vaccination. These receptors all stem from an adult in good health.

The rearrangement uses TRBV7-8 and TRBJ2-1; the D gene is possibly TRBD1 (5 bases). The V gene lost 6 bases and the J gene lost 4 bases, with 10 bases spanning the gap. Germline CDR1 is SGHVS and CDR2 is FQNEAQ. CDR3 length: 13 amino acids. The CDR3 nucleotides are TGTGCCAGCAGTAATAACAGGTACAATGAGCAGTTCTTC. Its protein product is CASSNNRYNEQFF.

This chain joins TRBV27 and TRBJ2-1; a weak D match, TRBD2 (6 bases). Trimming pared 0 bases from V and 7 bases from J, leaving 16 bases between. Germline V gene sequence: CDR1 MNHEY, CDR2 SMNVEV (reference sequence). This CDR3 is 16 amino acids long. CDR3 amino acids: CASSLSGREFRNEQFF. Here the CDR3 DNA reads TGTGCCAGCAGTTTATCTGGACGGGAGTTCAGAAATGAGCAGTTCTTC.

The gene calls are TRBV27 and TRBJ2-1; 7 bases match TRBD2. Germline V gives CDR1 MNHEY, CDR2 SMNVEV (reference sequence). The CDR3 is made up of 16 amino acids. Trimming at V came to 5 bases and at J to 2 bases, leaving 9 bases not matched to a gene. In DNA form, the CDR3 reads TGTGCCAGCAGTCCCCTAAGAGGGAGGGCCTACAATGAGCAGTTCTTC. It is translated as CASSPLRGRAYNEQFF.

The chain combines TRBV19 with TRBJ1-6; no clear D. CDR1 and CDR2 (germline): LNHDA, SQIVND (reference sequence). CDR3 size: 12 residues. V lost 4 bases to trimming and J lost 14 bases, with 12 bases between them. CDR3 loop: CASSTDAFALHF. The DNA of the CDR3 is TGTGCCAGTAGTACCGACGCCTTCGCCCTCCACTTT. Supplemented by reference TRBV19 and TRBJ1-6, the full variable domain reads DGGITQSPKYLFRKEGQNVTLSCEQNLNHDAMYWYRQDPGQGLRLIYYSQIVNDFQKGDIAEGYSVSREKKESFPLTVTSAQKNPTAFYLCASSTDAFALHFGNGTRLTVT.

The chain joins TRBV10-3 to TRBJ2-7, with 9 bases identical to TRBD2. CDR1 is ENHRY and CDR2 is SYGVKD in the germline V gene. The CDR3 length is 18 residues. Losses at the gene ends were 0 bases for V and 3 bases for J; bases not matched to a gene: 12. The CDR3: CAISESILGGRAIYEQYF. DNA for the CDR3: TGTGCCATCAGTGAGTCGATTTTGGGCGGGAGGGCCATCTACGAGCAGTACTTC.

The chain links TRBV11-2 to TRBJ2-3, with D tentatively TRBD1 (8 bases). Per germline, CDR1 SGHAT and CDR2 FQNNGV. The CDR3 length is 16 residues. The V gene lost 2 bases and the J gene lost 3 bases, with 15 bases spanning the gap. In nucleotides, the CDR3 is TGTGCCAGCAGCTTATGGGGGGGACAGGAAACAGATACGCAGTATTTT. This encodes CASSLWGGQETDTQYF. Variable domain in full (rest from reference TRBV11-2 and TRBJ2-3): EAGVAQSPRYKIIEKRQSVAFWCNPISGHATLYWYQQILGQGPKLLIQFQNNGVVDDSQLPKDRFSAERLKGVDSTLKIQPAKLEDSAVYLCASSLWGGQETDTQYFGPGTRLTVL.

The gene calls are TRBV2 and TRBJ2-1; a weak D match, TRBD1 (6 bases). Germline V gene lookup returns CDR1 SNHLY and CDR2 FYNNEI. V lost 6 bases to trimming and J lost 5 bases, with 17 bases between them. The CDR3 totals 15 residues. This CDR3 reads CASRRGQLFHNEQFF. The CDR3 DNA reads TGTGCCAGCAGGCGCGGACAGTTATTTCACAATGAGCAGTTCTTC.

The chain recombines TRBV28 with TRBJ1-1; D is unclear. Between the trimmed V and J ends, which lost 7 bases and 8 bases, there was a span of 11 bases. The CDR3 is 11 residues long. Germline V gene lookup returns CDR1 MDHEN and CDR2 SYDVKM. The CDR3 loop reads CASTGEPEAFF. The CDR3 nucleotides read TGTGCCAGCACGGGTGAACCCGAAGCTTTCTTT. The full variable domain, in which reference TRBV28 and TRBJ1-1 provide the parts outside the CDR3, is DVKVTQSSRYLVKRTGEKVFLECVQDMDHENMFWYRQDPGLGLRLIYFSYDVKMKEKGDIPEGYSVSREKKERFSLILESASTNQTSMYLCASTGEPEAFFGQGTRLTVV.

The chain links TRBV28 to TRBJ1-2; tentative D call: TRBD1 (6 bases). Per the germline V gene, CDR1 is MDHEN and CDR2 is SYDVKM. The CDR3 is 17 amino acids. V lost 5 bases and J lost 0, with 19 bases in between. As DNA, the CDR3 is TGTGCCAGCAGTAGCCGGGACACCAACGAGCCTAACTATGGCTACACCTTC. It codes for CASSSRDTNEPNYGYTF.

This clone was counted once. CDR3 nucleotides: TGTGCCAGCAGGTCCTCCTCCACAGATACGCAGTATTTT. Protein sequence: CASRSSSTDTQYF. J is TRBJ2-3 and V is TRBV6-5; D gene uncertain. From germline, CDR1 is MNHEY and CDR2 SVGAGI. CDR3 length equals 13 residues. Deletions cut 6 bases from V and 2 bases from J, with 9 bases between.

The chain couples TRBV10-2 to TRBJ2-7; 10 bases fit TRBD2. The CDR3 is made up of 16 amino acids. CDR1 WSHSY and CDR2 SAAADI come from the germline V gene. Trimming cost V 8 bases and J 5 bases; bases outside gene matches: 15. The CDR3 loop is CASGRRLAGGTDEQYF. The CDR3 DNA is TGCGCCAGCGGGAGGCGTTTAGCGGGAGGAACCGACGAGCAGTACTTC.

The rearrangement joins TRBV5-1 to TRBJ2-4; D is unclear. The ends were cut back, 0 bases at V and 0 bases at J, with 4 bases in the middle. Per germline, CDR1 SGHRS and CDR2 YFSETQ. This CDR3 region has 14 residues. The CDR3 DNA sequence: TGCGCCAGCAGCTTGGACGGAGCCAAAAACATTCAGTACTTC. This codes for CASSLDGAKNIQYF.

This clone was recorded a few times. The chain carries TRBV7-9 and TRBJ2-7; D is possibly TRBD2 (6 bases). This CDR3 contains 13 residues. Between the trimmed V and J ends, which lost 1 base and 7 bases, there was a span of 11 bases. CDR1 and CDR2 from the germline V gene are SEHNR and FQNEAQ (reference sequence). The CDR3 loop is CASSLDGGGEQYF. The CDR3 nucleotides read TGTGCCAGCAGCTTAGACGGCGGAGGGGAGCAGTACTTC.

In this sample, this clone turned up once. The CDR3 bases are TGTGCCAGCAGCCCCGGGGGGGTGAACACTGAAGCTTTCTTT. Translated: CASSPGGVNTEAFF. This chain links TRBV21-1 with TRBJ1-1. TRBV21-1 is a pseudogene. This CDR3 has 14 residues.

The gene calls are TRBV18 and TRBJ1-2, with 7 bases lining up with TRBD1. The CDR3 has 14 amino acids. Germline lookup yields CDR1 KGHSH and CDR2 LQKENI. After removal of 4 bases from V and 13 bases from J, the junction contained 15 bases not matched to a gene. The CDR3 nucleotides are TGTGCCAGCTCACTTACCGGGACAGCTCCTCGGGCCACCTTC. Protein sequence: CASSLTGTAPRATF. The variable domain in full, with the rest retrieved from reference TRBV18 and TRBJ1-2, is NAGVMQNPRHLVRRRGQEARLRCSPMKGHSHVYWYRQLPEEGLKFMVYLQKENIIDESGMPKERFSAEFPKEGPSILRIQQVVRGDSAAYFCASSLTGTAPRATFGSGTRLTVV.

The rearrangement uses TRBV29-1 and TRBJ2-5; either TRBD1 or TRBD2 may fit D (5 bases each). This CDR3 has 11 residues. CDR1 is SQVTM and CDR2 is ANQGSEA in the germline V gene. In DNA, the CDR3 is TGCACCGGACGGGGCGCAGAGACCCAGTACTTC. Protein product: CTGRGAETQYF.

The gene calls are TRBV5-4 and TRBJ2-4, with 12 bases that match TRBD2. After removal of 4 bases from V and 4 bases from J, the junction contained 6 bases not matched to a gene. CDR1 and CDR2 from the germline V gene are SGHNT and YYREEE (reference sequence). The CDR3 is 16 residues long. Here the CDR3 reads CASSAQTSGRKNIQYF. Written as DNA, the CDR3 is TGTGCCAGCAGCGCACAGACTAGCGGGAGAAAAAACATTCAGTACTTC.

This clone was counted a single time. The gene calls are TRBV7-9 and TRBJ2-1; TRBD2 matches at 9 bases. The V gene's germline CDR1 is SEHNR and CDR2 FQNEAQ (reference sequence). CDR3 length: 16 amino acids. V lost 5 bases to trimming and J lost 7 bases; unmatched junction nucleotides: 12. The CDR3 loop reads CASSGPGLAGNNEQFF. The DNA of the CDR3 is TGTGCCAGCAGCGGGCCGGGACTAGCAGGAAATAATGAGCAGTTCTTC. Full variable domain (rest looked up from reference TRBV7-9 and TRBJ2-1): DTGVSQNPRHKITKRGQNVTFRCDPISEHNRLYWYRQTLGQGPEFLTYFQNEAQLEKSRLLSDRFSAERPKGSFSTLEIQRTEQGDSAMYLCASSGPGLAGNNEQFFGPGTRLTVL.

The J gene is TRBJ1-4, the V gene TRBV6-6; no reliable D call. The germline V gene encodes CDR1 MNHNY and CDR2 SVGAGI (reference sequence). CDR3 length: 14 residues. The V end was cut by 7 bases, the J end by 9 bases, with 18 bases between. This CDR3 reads CASTRDLSNQKLFF. CDR3 bases: TGTGCCAGCACCCGAGACCTCAGCAATCAAAAACTGTTTTTT.

This chain links TRBV19 with TRBJ2-7; D ambiguous. The V gene lost 4 bases and the J gene lost 0 bases, with 7 bases spanning the gap. This CDR3 spans 13 amino acids. CDR1 is LNHDA and CDR2 is SQIVND in the germline V gene (reference sequence). CDR3: CASSRANSYEQYF. The CDR3 DNA is TGTGCCAGTAGTAGGGCCAACTCCTACGAGCAGTACTTC.

The chain carries TRBV2 and TRBJ1-4, with 9 bases lining up with TRBD1. Germline CDR1 and CDR2: SNHLY and FYNNEI. The CDR3 extends over 14 amino acids. The V and J ends lost 4 bases and 8 bases, in that order; junction bases with no gene match: 5. The CDR3 coding sequence is TGTGCCAGCAGTGGACAGGGGGTCGGGGAAAAACTGTTTTTT. This codes for CASSGQGVGEKLFF.

The chain is built from TRBV20-1 and TRBJ2-7; possibly TRBD2 for D (6 bases). The germline CDR1 and CDR2 sequences are DFQATT and SNEGSKA (reference sequence). The germline V and J ends were trimmed by 3 bases and 0 bases, with 18 bases remaining between them. The CDR3 is 16 residues long. The CDR3 nucleotides read TGCAGTGCTAGTAAAACCTGGGACTTCCTCTCCTACGAGCAGTACTTC. Translation gives CSASKTWDFLSYEQYF.

This chain connects TRBV28 to TRBJ2-7, with D perhaps TRBD2 (6 bases). Germline values: CDR1 MDHEN, CDR2 SYDVKM. The CDR3 runs 17 residues. V dropped 7 bases and J dropped 0 bases, with 22 bases sitting between them. The CDR3 nucleotides read TGTGCCAGCAACGGGGGAGGCAGTTATACGAGCTCCTACGAGCAGTACTTC. As protein: CASNGGGSYTSSYEQYF. Complete variable domain (other parts from reference TRBV28 and TRBJ2-7): DVKVTQSSRYLVKRTGEKVFLECVQDMDHENMFWYRQDPGLGLRLIYFSYDVKMKEKGDIPEGYSVSREKKERFSLILESASTNQTSMYLCASNGGGSYTSSYEQYFGPGTRLTVT.

This clone was counted once. The J gene is TRBJ1-2, the V gene TRBV4-2; D gene unclear. Trimming took off 1 base at V and 3 bases at J, with 15 bases between the two ends. The CDR3 is 16 residues long. Germline values: CDR1 LGHNA, CDR2 YNFKEQ. CDR3 sequence reads: CASSQGGGGPHYGYTF. For the CDR3, the DNA is TGTGCCAGCAGCCAAGGGGGTGGAGGGCCCCACTATGGCTACACCTTC.

V usage is TRBV30 and J usage is TRBJ2-7; 7 positions match TRBD2. Per germline, CDR1 GTSNPN and CDR2 SVGIG (reference sequence). This CDR3 contains 15 residues. V was pared by 0 bases and J by 2 bases, with 7 bases of the junction left unmatched. CDR3 protein: CAWSVGGGATYEQYF. CDR3 coding DNA: TGTGCCTGGAGTGTGGGGGGGGGAGCCACCTACGAGCAGTACTTC.

Worth noting for this clone: Additional DNA sequences in this sample encode the identical CDR3. The rearrangement joins TRBV7-9 to TRBJ1-5; D is unresolved. V dropped 3 bases and J dropped 4 bases, with 4 bases sitting between them. CDR3 size: 12 residues. Germline V lookup: CDR1 SEHNR, CDR2 FQNEAQ (reference sequence). The CDR3 region has the DNA TGTGCCAGCAGCTTGGGGAATCAGCCCCAGCATTTT. This codes for CASSLGNQPQHF.

DNA of the CDR3: TGTGCCAGCAGGAGGGCTAGCGGTTACGAGCAGTACTTC. Translation: CASRRASGYEQYF. The rearrangement links TRBV3-1 (or the pseudogene TRBV3-2) to TRBJ2-7; 7 nucleotides line up with TRBD2. The V segment lost 6 bases and the J segment 4 bases; nucleotides outside the gene matches: 6. The CDR3 spans 13 residues. Germline values: CDR1 LGHDT, CDR2 YNNKEL (reference sequence).

The V gene is TRBV3-1 (or the pseudogene TRBV3-2), the J gene TRBJ2-3, with D uncertain. Germline CDR1 reads LGHDT; CDR2 reads YNNKEL (reference sequence). The CDR3 length is 14 residues. With 3 bases removed from V and 1 base from J, the gap between germline ends came to 8 bases. The CDR3 sequence: CASSHRLGTDTQYF. CDR3 coding DNA: TGTGCCAGCAGCCACAGGTTAGGCACAGATACGCAGTATTTT.

J is TRBJ1-1 and V is TRBV19, with TRBD1 matching 8 bases. The CDR3 covers 14 residues. V lost 4 bases, J lost 3 bases, and 4 bases stayed unmatched. CDR1 is LNHDA and CDR2 is SQIVND in the germline V gene (reference sequence). The CDR3 spells CASSTGGFYTEAFF. CDR3 sequence (DNA): TGTGCCAGTAGTACAGGGGGCTTTTACACTGAAGCTTTCTTT.

The J gene is TRBJ2-1, the V gene TRBV24-1, with 14 bases matching TRBD2. V shed 4 bases, J shed 10 bases, and the junction held 5 bases outside the gene matches. The germline gives CDR1 KGHDR, CDR2 SFDVKD. This CDR3 is built from 15 residues. CDR3 nucleotide sequence: TGTGCCACCAGTGAGCCAGGACTAGCGGGAGGCGAGCAGTTCTTC. It encodes CATSEPGLAGGEQFF.

V is TRBV7-2 and J is TRBJ2-7; 14 bases line up with TRBD2. Germline V gene sequence: CDR1 SGHTA, CDR2 FQGNSA. CDR3 length equals 14 residues. After removal of 6 bases from V and 4 bases from J, the junction contained 2 bases not matched to a gene. DNA of the CDR3: TGTGCCAGCAGGAGACTAGCGGGAGGGTACGAGCAGTACTTC. Translated: CASRRLAGGYEQYF.